This is a list of T cell receptor beta chains from one sample in a study of T-cell reconstitution after alpha-beta-depleted transplantation in children. TCRdb called the PCR reads again in MiXCR, with one record for every CDR3 protein. The sample lists fewer than 200,000 distinct CDR3 sequences; 6% to 7% were seen once. Sequenced material: PBMCs from the stem cell graft donor, taken from the stem cell graft. Receptor source: a human donor who donated a stem cell graft to a child with Wiskott-Aldrich syndrome. Both conserved end residues are part of each CDR3. The order of the fields is CDR3 protein, CDR3 DNA, clone size, D gene, V gene, J gene. D genes are given only for firm matches. Clone size is not always given. Where it is, it says once, few, many or a class for expanded clones.

CDR3: CASRLRGTSLTDTQYF
DNA: TGTGCCAGCAGACTTCGCGGGACTAGCCTAACAGATACGCAGTATTTT
size: few
D: TRBD2
V: TRBV7-2
J: TRBJ2-3

CDR3: CAWSPRPTYEQYF
DNA: TGTGCCTGGAGTCCACGTCCCACCTACGAGCAGTACTTC
size: many
D: -
V: TRBV30
J: TRBJ2-7

CDR3: CAWRTALNTEAFF
DNA: TGTGCCTGGAGGACAGCCTTGAACACTGAAGCTTTCTTT
size: -
D: -
V: TRBV30
J: TRBJ1-1

CDR3: CASSLGGPYNEQFF
DNA: TGTGCCAGCAGTTTGGGGGGGCCGTACAATGAGCAGTTCTTC
size: many
D: -
V: TRBV12-3/TRBV12-4
J: TRBJ2-1

CDR3: CSVEEGTLNTEAFF
DNA: TGCAGCGTTGAAGAAGGGACACTGAACACTGAAGCTTTCTTT
size: -
D: -
V: TRBV29-1
J: TRBJ1-1

CDR3: CASSSTGPNYGYTF
DNA: TGTGCCAGCAGCTCGACAGGCCCTAACTATGGCTACACCTTC
size: -
D: -
V: TRBV7-2
J: TRBJ1-2

CDR3: CSVEEGLAVRPSSTDTQYF
DNA: TGCAGCGTTGAAGAGGGACTAGCGGTGAGACCCTCTAGCACAGATACGCAGTATTTT
size: many
D: TRBD2
V: TRBV29-1
J: TRBJ2-3

CDR3: CASSLGDNYGYTF
DNA: TGTGCCAGCAGTCTGGGGGACAACTATGGCTACACCTTC
size: few
D: -
V: TRBV12-3/TRBV12-4
J: TRBJ1-2

CDR3: CASSYSVPGLAGGPSGWQYF
DNA: TGTGCCAGCAGTTACTCGGTTCCGGGACTAGCGGGAGGGCCCTCCGGCTGGCAGTACTTC
size: few
D: TRBD2
V: TRBV6-2/TRBV6-3
J: TRBJ2-7

CDR3: CASDAFTGELFF
DNA: TGTGCCAGCGATGCATTCACCGGGGAGCTGTTTTTT
size: many
D: -
V: TRBV12-3/TRBV12-4
J: TRBJ2-2

CDR3: CASSWGPSGNTIYF
DNA: TGTGCCAGCAGTTGGGGACCTTCTGGAAACACCATATATTTT
size: many
D: -
V: TRBV6-5
J: TRBJ1-3

CDR3: CASSPGGGPTDTQYF
DNA: TGTGCCAGCAGCCCCGGGGGGGGGCCGACAGATACGCAGTATTTT
size: few
D: TRBD2
V: TRBV11-3
J: TRBJ2-3

CDR3: CSARAYRAGELFF
DNA: TGCAGTGCTAGAGCTTACAGGGCCGGGGAGCTGTTTTTT
size: many
D: -
V: TRBV20-1
J: TRBJ2-2

CDR3: CASTRDRAGTGELFF
DNA: TGTGCCAGCACCCGTGACAGGGCGGGGACCGGGGAGCTGTTTTTT
size: -
D: -
V: TRBV4-2
J: TRBJ2-2

CDR3: CATSDFRVNYEQYF
DNA: TGTGCCACCAGTGATTTTAGGGTCAACTACGAGCAGTACTTC
size: many
D: -
V: TRBV24-1
J: TRBJ2-7

CDR3: CASSQGRTREQYF
DNA: TGTGCCAGCAGCCAAGGGAGGACTAGGGAGCAGTACTTC
size: few
D: TRBD2
V: TRBV3-1
J: TRBJ2-7

CDR3: CASSPPGQLISAFF
DNA: TGTGCCAGCTCACCACCGGGACAGCTAATTTCTGCTTTCTTT
size: many
D: TRBD1
V: TRBV18
J: TRBJ1-1

CDR3: CASSPSLDSRYNEQFF
DNA: TGTGCCAGCAGTCCCTCTCTGGACAGCCGTTACAATGAGCAGTTCTTC
size: many
D: -
V: TRBV6-5
J: TRBJ2-1

CDR3: CASSYDSNYGYTF
DNA: TGCGCCAGCAGCTACGACAGCAACTATGGCTACACCTTC
size: many
D: -
V: TRBV5-1
J: TRBJ1-2

CDR3: CSARDVAGRLFF
DNA: TGCAGTGCTAGAGATGTGGCAGGGAGGCTGTTTTTT
size: many
D: -
V: TRBV20-1
J: TRBJ1-4

CDR3: CASSDPVIAGGAYNEQFF
DNA: TGTGCCAGCAGCGACCCCGTAATAGCGGGAGGGGCCTACAATGAGCAGTTCTTC
size: many
D: TRBD2
V: TRBV7-6
J: TRBJ2-1

CDR3: CASSLGRAERGETQYF
DNA: TGTGCCAGCAGCTTAGGCCGTGCGGAAAGGGGAGAGACCCAGTACTTC
size: few
D: -
V: TRBV7-8
J: TRBJ2-5

CDR3: CASSLIQGGEQYF
DNA: TGTGCCAGCAGTTTGATACAGGGCGGCGAGCAGTACTTC
size: few
D: -
V: TRBV28
J: TRBJ2-7

CDR3: CAWSASNTIYF
DNA: TGTGCCTGGAGTGCCTCAAACACCATATATTTT
size: many
D: -
V: TRBV30
J: TRBJ1-3

CDR3: CASSIGANVLTF
DNA: TGTGCCAGCAGTATTGGGGCCAACGTCCTGACTTTC
size: -
D: -
V: TRBV12-3/TRBV12-4
J: TRBJ2-6

CDR3: CASTLLGGSTDTQYF
DNA: TGTGCCAGCACCCTACTAGGGGGGAGCACAGATACGCAGTATTTT
size: many
D: -
V: TRBV11-2
J: TRBJ2-3

CDR3: CSVKPYTGELFF
DNA: TGCAGCGTGAAACCCTACACCGGGGAGCTGTTTTTT
size: many
D: -
V: TRBV29-1
J: TRBJ2-2

CDR3: CSVLQWQGELFF
DNA: TGCAGCGTCCTTCAATGGCAGGGGGAGCTGTTTTTT
size: many
D: -
V: TRBV29-1
J: TRBJ2-2

CDR3: CATSDRSGTDNTGELFF
DNA: TGTGCCACCAGTGACCGGTCCGGGACTGACAACACCGGGGAGCTGTTTTTT
size: -
D: -
V: TRBV24-1
J: TRBJ2-2

CDR3: CASSLVGQHLTEAFF
DNA: TGCGCCAGCAGCTTGGTGGGACAGCATCTCACTGAAGCTTTCTTT
size: few
D: TRBD1
V: TRBV5-1
J: TRBJ1-1

CDR3: CCARGWQGVDQPQHF
DNA: TGCTGTGCTAGAGGTTGGCAGGGGGTGGATCAGCCCCAGCATTTT
size: -
D: TRBD1
V: TRBV20-1
J: TRBJ1-5

CDR3: CASSLISGRTDTQYF
DNA: TGTGCCAGCAGCTTAATCTCAGGGAGGACAGATACGCAGTATTTT
size: few
D: -
V: TRBV7-2
J: TRBJ2-3

CDR3: CSVPGTGEAFF
DNA: TGCAGCGTTCCCGGAACAGGGGAAGCTTTCTTT
size: -
D: -
V: TRBV29-1
J: TRBJ1-1

CDR3: CASRNRSTTYEQYF
DNA: TGTGCCAGCAGGAACAGAAGTACAACCTACGAGCAGTACTTC
size: many
D: -
V: TRBV12-3/TRBV12-4
J: TRBJ2-7

CDR3: CSARGGAGGPGPYEQYF
DNA: TGCAGTGCTAGAGGAGGAGCGGGGGGGCCAGGGCCCTACGAGCAGTACTTC
size: -
D: TRBD2
V: TRBV20-1
J: TRBJ2-7

CDR3: CASSTRQGGRDGYTF
DNA: TGTGCCAGCAGCACCCGACAGGGGGGTCGGGATGGCTACACCTTC
size: many
D: TRBD1
V: TRBV7-2
J: TRBJ1-2

CDR3: CASSIRQGAGGSPLHF
DNA: TGTGCCAGCAGTATCCGACAGGGGGCCGGTGGTTCACCCCTCCACTTT
size: many
D: TRBD1
V: TRBV12-3/TRBV12-4
J: TRBJ1-6

CDR3: CASSLGQGATTGELFF
DNA: TGTGCCAGCAGTCTCGGACAGGGGGCGACCACCGGGGAGCTGTTTTTT
size: many
D: TRBD1
V: TRBV6-1
J: TRBJ2-2

CDR3: CASSFDRVLQDTEAFF
DNA: TGCGCCAGCAGCTTTGACAGGGTGTTACAGGACACTGAAGCTTTCTTT
size: many
D: TRBD1
V: TRBV5-1
J: TRBJ1-1

CDR3: CAISAPDHTEAFF
DNA: TGTGCCATCAGTGCCCCGGACCACACTGAAGCTTTCTTT
size: many
D: -
V: TRBV10-3
J: TRBJ1-1

CDR3: CAIRDTGQGLTGELFF
DNA: TGTGCCATACGTGACACGGGCCAGGGTTTGACCGGGGAGCTGTTTTTT
size: many
D: -
V: TRBV10-3
J: TRBJ2-2

CDR3: CASTLGGVFNSPLHF
DNA: TGTGCCAGCACCCTAGGGGGGGTGTTTAATTCACCCCTCCACTTT
size: many
D: -
V: TRBV27
J: TRBJ1-6

CDR3: CASRFSLQSSYEQYF
DNA: TGCGCCAGCAGATTTAGCCTCCAATCCTCCTACGAGCAGTACTTC
size: few
D: -
V: TRBV5-1
J: TRBJ2-7

CDR3: CATSDRDIPYEQYF
DNA: TGTGCCACCAGTGACCGGGACATACCCTACGAGCAGTACTTC
size: many
D: -
V: TRBV24-1
J: TRBJ2-7

CDR3: CAISRQLGVGTDTQYF
DNA: TGTGCCATCAGCCGCCAACTTGGGGTTGGAACAGATACGCAGTATTTT
size: many
D: -
V: TRBV10-3
J: TRBJ2-3

CDR3: CASSQEIGTANYGYTF
DNA: TGCGCCAGCAGCCAAGAGATCGGGACAGCTAACTATGGCTACACCTTC
size: many
D: TRBD1
V: TRBV4-3
J: TRBJ1-2

CDR3: CASSGQSSYEQYF
DNA: TGTGCCAGCAGCGGACAGAGCTCCTACGAGCAGTACTTC
size: medium-sized
D: -
V: TRBV12-3/TRBV12-4
J: TRBJ2-7

CDR3: CSVKVGLPENTGELFF
DNA: TGCAGCGTTAAGGTCGGACTACCCGAGAACACCGGGGAGCTGTTTTTT
size: many
D: -
V: TRBV29-1
J: TRBJ2-2

CDR3: CASNPLLSRVLETQYF
DNA: TGCGCCAGCAACCCACTTTTGTCTAGGGTGTTAGAGACCCAGTACTTC
size: many
D: -
V: TRBV5-1
J: TRBJ2-5

CDR3: CASSLSGTLVSEYF
DNA: TGTGCCAGCAGCCTGAGCGGGACACTCGTGAGTGAGTACTTC
size: few
D: -
V: TRBV7-9
J: TRBJ2-7

CDR3: CASSSPLGSSYGYTF
DNA: TGTGCCAGCAGTTCCCCCCTCGGGAGCAGCTATGGCTACACCTTC
size: -
D: -
V: TRBV6-5
J: TRBJ1-2

CDR3: CATSRVWELNYNEQFF
DNA: TGTGCCACCAGCAGAGTTTGGGAATTAAACTACAATGAGCAGTTCTTC
size: -
D: -
V: TRBV15
J: TRBJ2-1

CDR3: CASSLGLAWETQYF
DNA: TGTGCCAGCAGCTTAGGCCTAGCCTGGGAGACCCAGTACTTC
size: many
D: -
V: TRBV7-7
J: TRBJ2-5

CDR3: CASSLDKSEAFF
DNA: TGTGCCAGCAGCTTAGATAAGAGTGAAGCTTTCTTT
size: -
D: -
V: TRBV11-2
J: TRBJ1-1

CDR3: CASGPGTYEQYF
DNA: TGTGCTAGTGGTCCTGGGACCTACGAGCAGTACTTC
size: many
D: -
V: TRBV12-5
J: TRBJ2-7